The 8 T cell receptor beta chains listed next were all sequenced from one sample in a study of brain T cells in children with intractable seizures. Repertoires were generated with immunoSEQ multiplex PCR, while TCRdb's copy carries only in-frame clones and drops some. The data contain about 340,000 clones, roughly 92% of them singletons. Time point specified: blood from clinic visit 5 months post-surgery; TSC patient then seizure free. The sequenced sample was peripheral blood, obtained approximately 5 months after surgery. These receptors originate from a boy less than two years old with tuberous sclerosis and intractable seizures.

Only one count was recorded for this clone. The chain employs TRBV28 and TRBJ1-5; D uncertain. The CDR3 has 15 residues. Germline V gene sequence: CDR1 MDHEN, CDR2 SYDVKM. Trimming stripped 5 bases from V and 1 base from J, with 12 bases between. CDR3 sequence reads: CASSPGGMSNQPQHF. DNA of the CDR3: TGTGCCAGCAGTCCAGGAGGAATGAGCAATCAGCCCCAGCATTTT.

DNA of the CDR3: TGTGCCAGCAGCTTTGCATGGGACACAAAAAACATTCAGTACTTC. Translated, it gives CASSFAWDTKNIQYF. V gene TRBV7-2 combines with J gene TRBJ2-4; D is possibly TRBD1 (6 bases). The germline V gene encodes CDR1 SGHTA and CDR2 FQGNSA. The CDR3 runs to 15 residues. The V and J ends lost 3 bases and 4 bases respectively, with 13 bases between them.

CDR3 amino acids: CASSLMGLDSPLHF. In DNA form, the CDR3 reads TGTGCCAGCAGCTTGATGGGGCTTGACTCACCCCTCCACTTT. This chain joins TRBV11-2 and TRBJ1-6, with D maybe TRBD1 (5 bases). This CDR3 has 14 residues. Germline V gene data show CDR1 as SGHAT and CDR2 as FQNNGV. Trimming removed 3 bases from V and 10 bases from J, with 13 bases in between.

This chain joins TRBV30 and TRBJ1-2; 8 positions agree with TRBD1. The CDR3 length is 16 residues. J was trimmed by 4 bases and V by 4 bases; bases with no gene match: 14. The germline gives CDR1 GTSNPN, CDR2 SVGIG (reference sequence). Here the CDR3 DNA reads TGTGCCTGGAACCGTGGAGCCGGACAGGGACTCTATGGCTACACCTTC. Translation: CAWNRGAGQGLYGYTF. Using reference TRBV30 and TRBJ1-2 for the parts outside the CDR3, the full variable domain is SQTIHQWPATLVQPVGSPLSLECTVEGTSNPNLYWYRQAAGRGLQLLFYSVGIGQISSEVPQNLSASRPQDRQFILSSKKLLLSDSGFYLCAWNRGAGQGLYGYTFGSGTRLTVV.

This clone was detected once. The chain uses TRBV6-5 and TRBJ1-1; D is ambiguous. Germline-derived CDR1 and CDR2 are MNHEY and SVGAGI. With 7 bases removed from V and 10 bases from J, the gap between germline ends came to 16 bases. The CDR3 runs 12 residues. The chain's CDR3 is CASMKWERIAFF. Here the CDR3 DNA reads TGTGCCAGCATGAAGTGGGAGAGGATAGCTTTCTTT.

This chain connects TRBV4-2 to TRBJ1-5; D call uncertain. The V end was cut by 3 bases, the J end by 5 bases, with 17 bases between. The CDR3 has 16 amino acids. The germline V gene encodes CDR1 LGHNA and CDR2 YNFKEQ. This chain's CDR3 is CASSQRDGLQYQPQHF. The CDR3 DNA follows: TGTGCCAGCAGCCAGCGCGACGGGCTCCAGTATCAGCCCCAGCATTTT.

V and J are TRBV30 and TRBJ2-3; 10 bases fit TRBD2. CDR1 GTSNPN and CDR2 SVGIG come from the germline V gene (reference sequence). V lost 7 bases to trimming and J lost 2 bases; unmatched junction nucleotides: 9. The CDR3 extends over 15 amino acids. This chain's CDR3 is CASLPLAGYTDTQYF. The CDR3 coding sequence is TGTGCCTCATTACCACTAGCGGGGTACACAGATACGCAGTATTTT. Filled out from reference TRBV30 and TRBJ2-3, the complete variable domain reads SQTIHQWPATLVQPVGSPLSLECTVEGTSNPNLYWYRQAAGRGLQLLFYSVGIGQISSEVPQNLSASRPQDRQFILSSKKLLLSDSGFYLCASLPLAGYTDTQYFGPGTRLTVL.

The chain joins TRBV13 to TRBJ2-1; possibly TRBD1 or TRBD2 for D (5 bases each). The CDR3 is made up of 17 amino acids. Germline V gene data show CDR1 as PRHDT and CDR2 as FYEKMQ (reference sequence). The V end was cut by 5 bases, the J end by 3 bases, with 20 bases between. The CDR3 protein is CASSPNTGREDYNEQFF. CDR3 nucleotides: TGTGCCAGCAGCCCAAACACGGGACGGGAAGACTACAATGAGCAGTTCTTC.